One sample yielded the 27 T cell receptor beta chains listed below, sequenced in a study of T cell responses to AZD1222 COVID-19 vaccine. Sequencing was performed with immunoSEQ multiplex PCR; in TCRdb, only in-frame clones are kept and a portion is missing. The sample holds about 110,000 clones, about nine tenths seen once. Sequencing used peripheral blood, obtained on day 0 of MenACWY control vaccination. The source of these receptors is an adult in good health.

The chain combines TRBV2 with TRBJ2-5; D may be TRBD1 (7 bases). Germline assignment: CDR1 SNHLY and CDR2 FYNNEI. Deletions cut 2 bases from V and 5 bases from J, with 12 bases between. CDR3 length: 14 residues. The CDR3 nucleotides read TGTGCCAGCAGTGAAATATCAGGGGGGGAGACCCAGTACTTC. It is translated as CASSEISGGETQYF.

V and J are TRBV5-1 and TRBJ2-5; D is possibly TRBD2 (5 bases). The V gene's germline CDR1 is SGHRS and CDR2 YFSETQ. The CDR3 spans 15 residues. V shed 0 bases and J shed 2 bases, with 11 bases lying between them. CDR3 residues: CASSLGDYPQETQYF. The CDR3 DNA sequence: TGCGCCAGCAGCTTGGGAGACTACCCGCAAGAGACCCAGTACTTC.

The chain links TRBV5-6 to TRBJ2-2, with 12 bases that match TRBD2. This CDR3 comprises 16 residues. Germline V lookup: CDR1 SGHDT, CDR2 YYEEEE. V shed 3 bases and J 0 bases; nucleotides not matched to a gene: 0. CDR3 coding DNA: TGTGCCAGCAGCTGGACTAGCGGGGCGAACACCGGGGAGCTGTTTTTT. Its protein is CASSWTSGANTGELFF.

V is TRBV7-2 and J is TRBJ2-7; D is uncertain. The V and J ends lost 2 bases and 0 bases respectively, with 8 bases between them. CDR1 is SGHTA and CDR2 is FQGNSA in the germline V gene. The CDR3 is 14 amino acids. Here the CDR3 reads CASSLSQVSYEQYF. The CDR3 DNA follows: TGTGCCAGCAGCTTAAGTCAGGTCTCCTACGAGCAGTACTTC. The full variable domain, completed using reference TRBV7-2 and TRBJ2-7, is GAGVSQSPSNKVTEKGKDVELRCDPISGHTALYWYRQSLGQGLEFLIYFQGNSAPDKSGLPSDRFSAERTGGSVSTLTIQRTQQEDSAVYLCASSLSQVSYEQYFGPGTRLTVT.

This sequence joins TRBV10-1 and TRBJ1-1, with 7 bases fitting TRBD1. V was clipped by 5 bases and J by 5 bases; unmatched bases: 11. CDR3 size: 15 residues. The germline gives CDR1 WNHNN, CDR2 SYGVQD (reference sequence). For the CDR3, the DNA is TGCGCCAGCAGTCCCCAGGAGGGGGCATCAACTGAAGCTTTCTTT. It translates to CASSPQEGASTEAFF.

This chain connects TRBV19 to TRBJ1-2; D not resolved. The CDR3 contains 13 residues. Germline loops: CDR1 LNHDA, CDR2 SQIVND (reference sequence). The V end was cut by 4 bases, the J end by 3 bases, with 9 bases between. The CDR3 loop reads CASSNRRDYGYTF. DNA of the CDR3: TGTGCCAGTAGTAACAGACGGGACTATGGCTACACCTTC.

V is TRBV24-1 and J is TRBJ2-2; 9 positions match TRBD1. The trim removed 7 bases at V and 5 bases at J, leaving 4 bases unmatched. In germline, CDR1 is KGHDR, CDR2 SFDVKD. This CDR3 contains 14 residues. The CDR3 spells CATRGQGRTGELFF. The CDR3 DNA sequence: TGTGCCACCAGAGGACAGGGGCGGACCGGGGAGCTGTTTTTT.

CDR3 nucleotide sequence: TGTGCCAGCAGCTTTAGTGACAGGGGGCCCTACGAGCAGTACTTC. This sequence encodes CASSFSDRGPYEQYF. This rearrangement joins TRBV7-6 to TRBJ2-7; 10 bases map to TRBD1. J lost 2 bases, V lost 3 bases, and 4 bases had no gene match. Germline V lookup: CDR1 SGHVS, CDR2 FNYEAQ. The CDR3 runs to 15 residues.

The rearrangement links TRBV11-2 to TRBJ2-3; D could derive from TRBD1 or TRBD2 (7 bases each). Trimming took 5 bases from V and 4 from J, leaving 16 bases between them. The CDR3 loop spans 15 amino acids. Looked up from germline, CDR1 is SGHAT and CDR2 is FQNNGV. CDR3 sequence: CASSRGGDRADTQYF. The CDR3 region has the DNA TGTGCCAGCAGCCGGGGAGGGGACAGAGCAGATACGCAGTATTTT.

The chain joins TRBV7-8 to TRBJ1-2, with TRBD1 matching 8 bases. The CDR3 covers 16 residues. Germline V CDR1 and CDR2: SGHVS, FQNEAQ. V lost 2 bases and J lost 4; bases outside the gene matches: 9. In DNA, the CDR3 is TGTGCCAGCAGCTTAAGACTCGCGGACAGGGCCTATGGCTACACCTTC. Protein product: CASSLRLADRAYGYTF.

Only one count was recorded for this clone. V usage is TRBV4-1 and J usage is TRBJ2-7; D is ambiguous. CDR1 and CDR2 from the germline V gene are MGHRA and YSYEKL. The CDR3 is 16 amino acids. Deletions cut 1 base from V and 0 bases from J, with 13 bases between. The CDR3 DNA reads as TGCGCCAGCAGCCAAGTCCGGGCAGGAAGCTCCTACGAGCAGTACTTC. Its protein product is CASSQVRAGSSYEQYF.

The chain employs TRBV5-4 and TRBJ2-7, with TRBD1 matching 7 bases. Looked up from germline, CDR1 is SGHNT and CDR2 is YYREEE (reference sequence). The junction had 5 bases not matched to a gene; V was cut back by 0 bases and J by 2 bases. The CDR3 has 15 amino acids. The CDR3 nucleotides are TGTGCCAGCAGCTTGGGAGGGGGCCTCCCCTACGAGCAGTACTTC. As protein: CASSLGGGLPYEQYF.

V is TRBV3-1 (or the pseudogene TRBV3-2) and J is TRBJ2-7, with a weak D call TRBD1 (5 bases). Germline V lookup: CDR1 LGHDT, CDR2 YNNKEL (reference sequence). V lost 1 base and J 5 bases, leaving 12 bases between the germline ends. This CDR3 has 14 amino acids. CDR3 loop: CASSQVPGPNEQYF. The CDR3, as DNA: TGTGCCAGCAGCCAAGTTCCAGGGCCCAACGAGCAGTACTTC.

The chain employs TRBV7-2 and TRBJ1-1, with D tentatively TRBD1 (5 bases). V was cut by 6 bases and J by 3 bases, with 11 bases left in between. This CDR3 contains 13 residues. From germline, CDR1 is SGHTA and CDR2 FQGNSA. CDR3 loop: CASSYQQDTEAFF. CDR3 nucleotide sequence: TGTGCCAGCAGTTACCAACAGGACACTGAAGCTTTCTTT.

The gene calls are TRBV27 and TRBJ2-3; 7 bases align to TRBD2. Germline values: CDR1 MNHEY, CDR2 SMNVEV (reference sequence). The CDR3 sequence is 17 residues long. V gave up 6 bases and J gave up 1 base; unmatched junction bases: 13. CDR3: CASRPPWRGLRTDTQYF. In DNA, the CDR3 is TGTGCCAGCAGACCCCCTTGGCGGGGGTTGCGCACAGATACGCAGTATTTT.

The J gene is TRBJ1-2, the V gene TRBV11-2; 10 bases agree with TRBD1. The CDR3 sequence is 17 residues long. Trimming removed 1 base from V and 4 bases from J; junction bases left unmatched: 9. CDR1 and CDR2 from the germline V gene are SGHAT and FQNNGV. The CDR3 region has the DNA TGTGCCAGCAGCTTAGCCGGACAGGGGGGTCTCATCTATGGCTACACCTTC. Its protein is CASSLAGQGGLIYGYTF.

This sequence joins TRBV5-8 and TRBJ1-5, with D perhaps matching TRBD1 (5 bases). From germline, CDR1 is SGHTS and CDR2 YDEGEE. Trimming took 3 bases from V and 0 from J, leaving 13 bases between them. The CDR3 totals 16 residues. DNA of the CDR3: TGTGCCAGCAGCTCGCAGGGTTTCGATAGCAATCAGCCCCAGCATTTT. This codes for CASSSQGFDSNQPQHF.

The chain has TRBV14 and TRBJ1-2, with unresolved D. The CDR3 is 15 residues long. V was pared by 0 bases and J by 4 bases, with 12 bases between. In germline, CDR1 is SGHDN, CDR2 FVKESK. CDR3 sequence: CASSQDFGQAYGYTF. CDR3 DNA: TGTGCCAGCAGCCAAGATTTCGGGCAAGCCTATGGCTACACCTTC.

The CDR3 DNA follows: TGTGCCAGCAGCTTTCAGCGTGGCTACACCTTC. It encodes CASSFQRGYTF. The chain employs TRBV21-1 and TRBJ1-2. TRBV21-1 is shown as a pseudogene. The CDR3 contains 11 residues.

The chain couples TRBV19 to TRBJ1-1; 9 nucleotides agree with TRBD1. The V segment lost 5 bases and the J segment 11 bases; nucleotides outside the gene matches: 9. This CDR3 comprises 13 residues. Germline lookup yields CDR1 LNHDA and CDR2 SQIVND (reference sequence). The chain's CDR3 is CASSLRTGEYAFF. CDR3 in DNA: TGTGCCAGTAGTCTCCGGACAGGGGAATATGCTTTCTTT.

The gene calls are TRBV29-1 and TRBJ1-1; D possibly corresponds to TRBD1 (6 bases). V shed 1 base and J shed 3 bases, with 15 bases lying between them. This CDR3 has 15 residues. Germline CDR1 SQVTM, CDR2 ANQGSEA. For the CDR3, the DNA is TGCAGCGTTGAAGTCCTACAGGGACCAGACACTGAAGCTTTCTTT. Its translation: CSVEVLQGPDTEAFF.

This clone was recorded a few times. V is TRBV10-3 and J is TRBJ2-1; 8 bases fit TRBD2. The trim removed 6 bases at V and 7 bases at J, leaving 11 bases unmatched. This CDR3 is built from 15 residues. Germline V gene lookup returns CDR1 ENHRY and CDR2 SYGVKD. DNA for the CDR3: TGTGCCATCAGCGCCGGGGGGGCCGAGTTGAATGAGCAGTTCTTC. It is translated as CAISAGGAELNEQFF.

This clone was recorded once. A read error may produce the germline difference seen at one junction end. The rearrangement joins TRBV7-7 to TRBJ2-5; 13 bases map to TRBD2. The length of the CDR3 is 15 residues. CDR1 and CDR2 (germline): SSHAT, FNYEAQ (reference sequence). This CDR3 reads CASSFGLAGEETQYF. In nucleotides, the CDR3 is TGTGCTAGCAGCTTCGGACTAGCGGGGGAAGAGACCCAGTACTTC.

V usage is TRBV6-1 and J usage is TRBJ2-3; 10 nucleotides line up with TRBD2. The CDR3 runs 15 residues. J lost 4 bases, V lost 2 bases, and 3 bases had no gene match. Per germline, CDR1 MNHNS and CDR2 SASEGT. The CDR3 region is CASSEISGGPDTQYF. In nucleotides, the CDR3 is TGTGCCAGCAGTGAAATTAGCGGGGGGCCAGATACGCAGTATTTT.

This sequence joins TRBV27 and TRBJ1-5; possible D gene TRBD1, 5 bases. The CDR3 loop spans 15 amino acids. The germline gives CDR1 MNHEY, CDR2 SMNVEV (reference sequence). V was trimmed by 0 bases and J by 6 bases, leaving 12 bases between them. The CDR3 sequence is CASSLSAGTGQPQHF. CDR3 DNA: TGTGCCAGCAGTTTATCGGCAGGGACGGGTCAGCCCCAGCATTTT.

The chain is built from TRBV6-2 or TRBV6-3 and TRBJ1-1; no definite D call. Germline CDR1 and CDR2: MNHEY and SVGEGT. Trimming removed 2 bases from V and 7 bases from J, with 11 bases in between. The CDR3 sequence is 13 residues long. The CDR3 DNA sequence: TGTGCCAGCAGTTACAGACCCGTTGATGAAGCTTTCTTT. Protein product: CASSYRPVDEAFF.

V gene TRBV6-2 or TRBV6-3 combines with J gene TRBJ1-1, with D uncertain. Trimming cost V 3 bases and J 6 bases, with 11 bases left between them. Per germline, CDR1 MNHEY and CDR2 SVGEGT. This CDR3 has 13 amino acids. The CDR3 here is CASSYGVAAEAFF. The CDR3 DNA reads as TGTGCCAGCAGTTATGGGGTTGCCGCTGAAGCTTTCTTT.